This is a list of T cell receptor beta chains from one sample in a study of identical twins. Each CDR3 protein gets one entry after TCRdb re-called the 5' RACE reads with MiXCR. This table holds 650,000 to 800,000 distinct CDR3 sequences, about 9.4% found once. The sample was also linked to a second study, of yellow fever vaccine responses in identical twins.

The sample taken for sequencing was PBMCs. These receptors all stem from a young woman in good health. The CDR3 runs from the conserved cysteine through the conserved F or W. D genes are given only for firm matches. Size tells how often a clone was seen (once, few, many) or the class of an expanded clone, and some rows leave it out.

-	TRBJ2-7	-	TRBV6-2/TRBV6-3	TGTGCCAGCCAACCCCGGATCTCCTACGAGCAGTACTTC	CASQPRISYEQYF
-	TRBJ2-1	many	TRBV6-1	TGTGCCAGCAGTGACGGGCCTTACAATGAGCAGTTCTTC	CASSDGPYNEQFF
TRBD2	TRBJ2-2	few	TRBV6-2/TRBV6-3	TGTGCCAGCAGCCGCTATGGACTAGCAGTTTACGCGAACACCGGGGAGCTGTTTTTT	CASSRYGLAVYANTGELFF
-	TRBJ1-4	many	TRBV6-2/TRBV6-3	TGTGCCAGCTGGCAGGCCTACGGAAAACTGTTTTTT	CASWQAYGKLFF
-	TRBJ2-1	few	TRBV10-2	TGCGCCAGCAGTGAAGAGGTCCCAGGGCCCTCCTACAATGAGCAGTTCTTC	CASSEEVPGPSYNEQFF
-	TRBJ2-2	many	TRBV12-3/TRBV12-4	TGTGCCAGCAGTTTAGGAGAGACCCCCGGGGAGCTGTTTTTT	CASSLGETPGELFF
TRBD2	TRBJ2-3	-	TRBV15	TGTGCCACCAGCAGAGAAGGACTAGCGGGGGTCACAGATACGCAGTATTTT	CATSREGLAGVTDTQYF
-	TRBJ2-3	many	TRBV12-3/TRBV12-4	TGTGCCAGCAGCTTTGGGGATACGCAGTATTTT	CASSFGDTQYF
-	TRBJ2-7	few	TRBV6-1	TGTGCCAGCAGTACGACGGGTGGGGGGCCAACCTACGAGCAGTACTTC	CASSTTGGGPTYEQYF
-	TRBJ2-3	-	TRBV27	TGTGCTAGCAGCCGATCGGATGGAGGGGGGGCCGGTACGCAGTATTTT	CASSRSDGGGAGTQYF
TRBD1	TRBJ1-1	few	TRBV7-2	TGTGCCAGCAGCTTTCCCGGGACAGGGAACACTGAAGCTTTCTTT	CASSFPGTGNTEAFF
TRBD1	TRBJ1-4	many	TRBV11-1	TGTGCCAGCAGCTCGACAGGGGGCGGAGGTGAAAAACTGTTTTTT	CASSSTGGGGEKLFF
-	TRBJ1-2	once	TRBV28	TGTGCCAGCATCGGGGTGTATGGCTACACCTTC	CASIGVYGYTF
-	TRBJ2-3	-	TRBV29-1	TGCAGCGTTGGGGGGTCTATAGATACGCAGTATTTT	CSVGGSIDTQYF
TRBD2	TRBJ2-7	many	TRBV2	TGTGCCAGCAGTGCCCGGGAGGCTTCCTTCGAGCAGTACTTC	CASSAREASFEQYF
TRBD2	TRBJ2-1	-	TRBV7-2	TGTGCCAGCAGCTTTATTAGCGGGTTGAACTCCTACAATGAGCAGTTCTTC	CASSFISGLNSYNEQFF
TRBD2	TRBJ2-1	many	TRBV7-9	TGTGCCAGCAGCCTAGTCTTGGCGGGGGGGTACCAGGCCCAGTTCTTC	CASSLVLAGGYQAQFF
-	TRBJ2-3	-	TRBV5-6	TGTGCCAGCAGTCCCCGGCCCCCTCTAGCAGTCGTGGATACGCAGTATTTT	CASSPRPPLAVVDTQYF
TRBD2	TRBJ2-3	many	TRBV5-1	TGCGCCAGCAGCTTGCTCAGCGGGAGATCAGATACGCAGTATTTT	CASSLLSGRSDTQYF
-	TRBJ1-1	few	TRBV7-8	TGTGCCAGCAGCTTTGAGGGGATCCTCACTGAAGCTTTCTTT	CASSFEGILTEAFF
-	TRBJ2-2	many	TRBV24-1	TGTGCCACCAGTGGAGATTTCACCGGGGAGCTGTTTTTT	CATSGDFTGELFF
-	TRBJ2-7	-	TRBV6-2/TRBV6-3	TGTGCCAGCAGCTATGTTGTGGAAGAGCAGTACTTC	CASSYVVEEQYF